This TCR beta chain was captured in a study of cytomegalovirus exposure and HLA in healthy donors. The CDR3 runs 12 residues. Germline CDR1 is MNHEY and CDR2 is SMNVEV (reference sequence). V lost 8 bases and J lost 2; bases outside the gene matches: 0. PCR was performed using 60 Vbeta and 13 Jbeta primers. This table comes from immunoSEQ multiplex PCR, and its TCRdb copy is limited to in-frame clones, with some not included. The sample holds around 58,000 clones, 60% to 80% seen once. V is TRBV27 and J is TRBJ1-2; 9 bases match TRBD1. Sequenced material: PBMCs. The sequence was collected from a male donor in good health and CMV-seropositive. CDR3 sequence reads: CASGQGNYGYTF. The DNA of the CDR3 is TGTGCCAGCGGACAGGGGAACTATGGCTACACCTTC.